Below are 21 T cell receptor beta chains sequenced from a single sample in a study of technical replicates of blood from a few donors. Using immunoSEQ multiplex PCR, the repertoire was profiled, and TCRdb retains in-frame clones only, with some absent. The table includes almost 90,000 clones, around 93% detected once. Specimen: T cells isolated from PBMCs. The receptors come from a human donor in good health.

V is TRBV30 and J is TRBJ2-7, with a possible D match to TRBD2 (5 bases). Trimming shortened V by 0 bases and J by 7 bases, and 13 bases separated the two germline ends. This CDR3 comprises 13 residues. Per the germline V gene, CDR1 is GTSNPN and CDR2 is SVGIG (reference sequence). The CDR3 nucleotides read TGTGCCTGGAGTGTAGTGCGGACGGGAGAGCAGTACTTC. As protein: CAWSVVRTGEQYF.

The chain recombines TRBV27 with TRBJ2-1; 10 bases agree with TRBD2. The CDR3 has 15 residues. Per germline, CDR1 MNHEY and CDR2 SMNVEV (reference sequence). The J segment lost 12 bases and the V segment lost 3 bases, leaving 11 bases of the junction unmatched. The CDR3 region is CASSLVLAGYLGQFF. CDR3 bases: TGTGCCAGCAGTTTGGTACTAGCGGGATATCTGGGGCAGTTCTTC.

The chain combines TRBV28 with TRBJ2-1; 9 nucleotides match TRBD2. Per germline, CDR1 MDHEN and CDR2 SYDVKM. V was pared by 8 bases and J by 2 bases, with 4 bases of the junction left unmatched. This CDR3 is built from 14 residues. The CDR3 coding sequence is TGTGCCAGCGCAGCGGGAGGCCCCTACAATGAGCAGTTCTTC. Translated: CASAAGGPYNEQFF.

The chain recombines TRBV4-1 with TRBJ2-5, with 7 positions matching TRBD2. The CDR3 length is 17 residues. Germline assignment: CDR1 MGHRA and CDR2 YSYEKL. With 0 bases clipped from V and 1 base from J, the junction kept 8 bases outside the gene matches. The CDR3: CASSQDPPTSVQETQYF. CDR3 bases: TGCGCCAGCAGCCAAGACCCCCCAACTAGCGTCCAAGAGACCCAGTACTTC.

The chain has TRBV27 and TRBJ2-7; weak D call: TRBD1 (5 bases). Germline loops: CDR1 MNHEY, CDR2 SMNVEV (reference sequence). V gave up 5 bases and J gave up 2 bases, with 16 bases separating them. This CDR3 spans 15 amino acids. The CDR3 sequence: CASSPGHLSTYEQYF. The DNA of the CDR3 is TGTGCCAGCAGTCCCGGACATCTTTCAACCTACGAGCAGTACTTC.

V and J are TRBV19 and TRBJ1-2; 7 bases line up with TRBD1. Per germline, CDR1 LNHDA and CDR2 SQIVND (reference sequence). The CDR3 contains 14 residues. After removal of 5 bases from V and 1 base from J, the junction contained 4 bases not matched to a gene. The CDR3 loop is CASSVGTVNYGYTF. The CDR3 bases are TGTGCCAGTAGTGTCGGGACAGTTAACTATGGCTACACCTTC.

V is TRBV7-8 and J is TRBJ1-5, with a possible D match to TRBD1 (6 bases). This CDR3 has 15 amino acids. The V gene lost 5 bases and the J gene lost 9 bases, with 20 bases spanning the gap. From germline, CDR1 is SGHVS and CDR2 FQNEAQ. DNA for the CDR3: TGTGCCAGCAGCCAAGACTCTAGGGGGAAAGGGCCCCAGCATTTT. Amino acids: CASSQDSRGKGPQHF.

This chain links TRBV6-5 with TRBJ2-5, with D possibly being TRBD2 (5 bases). V was clipped by 0 bases and J by 2 bases, with 7 bases between them. Germline CDR1 reads MNHEY; CDR2 reads SVGAGI. The CDR3 runs to 14 residues. CDR3 sequence reads: CASSYSRTQETQYF. The CDR3 DNA reads TGTGCCAGCAGTTACTCTAGGACTCAAGAGACCCAGTACTTC.

The chain uses TRBV30 and TRBJ1-1; TRBD1 aligns across 8 bases. The CDR3 is 12 residues long. Germline CDR1 and CDR2: GTSNPN and SVGIG (reference sequence). The V gene end was trimmed by 8 bases and the J gene end by 1 base; junction bases not matched to a gene: 3. CDR3 region: CAGGQANTEAFF. The CDR3 DNA reads as TGTGCCGGGGGACAGGCGAACACTGAAGCTTTCTTT. Together with reference TRBV30 and TRBJ1-1, the CDR3 gives the full variable domain: SQTIHQWPATLVQPVGSPLSLECTVEGTSNPNLYWYRQAAGRGLQLLFYSVGIGQISSEVPQNLSASRPQDRQFILSSKKLLLSDSGFYLCAGGQANTEAFFGQGTRLTVV.

This chain connects TRBV5-6 to TRBJ1-4, with 9 positions matching TRBD1. The CDR3 spans 17 residues. Germline values: CDR1 SGHDT, CDR2 YYEEEE. Trimming removed 2 bases from V and 3 bases from J; junction bases left unmatched: 8. CDR3 residues: CASSLPGQGAANEKLFF. As DNA, the CDR3 is TGTGCCAGCAGCTTACCGGGACAGGGAGCTGCTAATGAAAAACTGTTTTTT. The whole variable domain, filled in from reference TRBV5-6 and TRBJ1-4, reads DAGVTQSPTHLIKTRGQQVTLRCSPKSGHDTVSWYQQALGQGPQFIFQYYEEEERQRGNFPDRFSGHQFPNYSSELNVNALLLGDSALYLCASSLPGQGAANEKLFFGSGTQLSVL.

The rearrangement joins TRBV5-4 to TRBJ1-5; 7 bases line up with TRBD1. Germline V lookup: CDR1 SGHNT, CDR2 YYREEE (reference sequence). The CDR3 sequence is 15 residues long. V lost 0 bases to trimming and J lost 0 bases; unmatched junction nucleotides: 0. The CDR3 region has the DNA TGTGCCAGCAGCTTGGACAGGGGTAGCAATCAGCCCCAGCATTTT. Its protein product is CASSLDRGSNQPQHF.

This chain uses TRBV7-8 with TRBJ2-7; D perhaps matches TRBD2 (6 bases). V lost 1 base and J 3 bases, leaving 13 bases between the germline ends. Germline V CDR1 and CDR2: SGHVS, FQNEAQ. The CDR3 length is 15 residues. The chain's CDR3 is CASSLGTGLNYEQYF. CDR3 nucleotide sequence: TGTGCCAGCAGCTTAGGGACGGGACTTAACTACGAGCAGTACTTC.

V gene TRBV23-1 combines with J gene TRBJ2-7; D may be TRBD2 (5 bases). TRBV23-1 is reported as an ORF; its role is uncertain. CDR3 size: 13 residues. V dropped 2 bases and J dropped 3 bases, with 8 bases sitting between them. CDR3 sequence (DNA): TGCGCCAGCAGTCAAATGGCGGGCTACGAGCAGTACTTC. This translates into CASSQMAGYEQYF.

The chain links TRBV11-2 to TRBJ2-7; D possibly corresponds to TRBD2 (6 bases). This CDR3 is built from 15 residues. CDR1 is SGHAT and CDR2 is FQNNGV in the germline V gene. V lost 1 base to trimming and J lost 4 bases, with 14 bases between them. This chain's CDR3 is CASSLVQEGIYEQYF. The CDR3 nucleotides read TGTGCCAGCAGCTTAGTCCAGGAGGGGATTTACGAGCAGTACTTC.

The chain links TRBV19 to TRBJ2-7; 7 bases are a match to TRBD2. J was trimmed by 0 bases and V by 6 bases; bases with no gene match: 5. This CDR3 comprises 14 residues. Germline V CDR1 and CDR2: LNHDA, SQIVND (reference sequence). The CDR3 nucleotides are TGTGCCAGTAGAGTGTCTAGCGGCTCCTACGAGCAGTACTTC. It is translated as CASRVSSGSYEQYF.

This clone came up once. The chain is built from TRBV4-1 and TRBJ2-1; D is undetermined. V was clipped by 3 bases and J by 6 bases, with 15 bases between them. CDR1 is MGHRA, CDR2 YSYEKL, per germline. The CDR3 runs to 15 residues. This chain's CDR3 is CASSQSDPLSNEQFF. CDR3 coding DNA: TGCGCCAGCAGCCAGAGCGATCCCCTTTCCAATGAGCAGTTCTTC.

The chain employs TRBV4-3 and TRBJ1-4; 7 bases line up with TRBD1. Trimming removed 2 bases from V and 5 bases from J; junction bases left unmatched: 5. Germline V gene lookup returns CDR1 LGHNA and CDR2 YSLEER. There are 15 residues in the CDR3. The DNA of the CDR3 is TGCGCCAGCAGCCAACGAGGACAGGTGAATGAAAAACTGTTTTTT. It codes for CASSQRGQVNEKLFF.

The chain carries TRBV12-5 and TRBJ2-2; 12 bases line up with TRBD2. This CDR3 spans 14 amino acids. The V segment lost 8 bases and the J segment 4 bases; nucleotides outside the gene matches: 2. The germline V gene encodes CDR1 LGHNT and CDR2 FRNRAP. CDR3 in amino acids: CASKLAGGTGELFF. DNA of the CDR3: TGTGCTAGTAAACTAGCGGGAGGCACCGGGGAGCTGTTTTTT.

This chain links TRBV11-3 with TRBJ2-5; 11 bases line up with TRBD2. V lost 3 bases, J lost 1 base, and 1 base stayed unmatched. Germline CDR1 reads SGHNT; CDR2 reads YENEEA. CDR3 length: 15 amino acids. Written as DNA, the CDR3 is TGTGCCAGCAGCTTGCTAGCGGGAGGCCAAGAGACCCAGTACTTC. Translation: CASSLLAGGQETQYF.

The chain employs TRBV6-1 and TRBJ1-2; 10 bases agree with TRBD1. The CDR3 contains 14 residues. The germline gives CDR1 MNHNS, CDR2 SASEGT. J gave up 4 bases and V 7 bases, and 6 bases lay outside the gene matches. The chain's CDR3 is CASTRDRGGYGYTF. The CDR3 DNA sequence: TGTGCCAGCACCCGGGACAGGGGAGGCTATGGCTACACCTTC.

The J gene is TRBJ1-4, the V gene TRBV27, with 8 bases aligning to TRBD1. This CDR3 contains 12 residues. CDR1 is MNHEY, CDR2 SMNVEV, per germline (reference sequence). Trimming at V came to 6 bases and at J to 10 bases, leaving 4 bases not matched to a gene. CDR3 nucleotides: TGTGCCAGCAGGAGCACAGGGGGAAAACTGTTTTTT. Amino acids: CASRSTGGKLFF.